The clone carrying this TCR beta chain showed up just once. Its antigen remains unidentified. These data originate in a study of T cell responses to AZD1222 COVID-19 vaccine. Per the germline V gene, CDR1 is MDHEN and CDR2 is SYDVKM. Trimming removed 2 bases from V and 9 bases from J, with 17 bases in between. The CDR3 loop spans 15 amino acids. This table comes from immunoSEQ multiplex PCR, and its TCRdb copy is limited to in-frame clones, with some not included. Of some 200,000 clones listed, 90% to 95% are singletons. Study-level results: Spike-specific TCR breadth rose after two AZD1222 doses, and depth rose as well. Possibly, clonal diversity was underestimated; donors were largely white British and included more females.

The V and J genes are TRBV28 and TRBJ1-5, with a possible D match to TRBD1 (6 bases). The TCR sequence derives from an adult who received the MenACWY meningococcal vaccine as a control. Sequencing was performed on peripheral blood, taken 28 days after the second dose of the MenACWY control vaccine. CDR3 amino acids: CASSLQPLGASPQHF. Written as DNA, the CDR3 is TGTGCCAGCAGTTTACAACCATTGGGGGCGTCGCCCCAGCATTTT.